The 21 T cell receptor beta chains presented below share a single source sample, sequenced in a study of cytomegalovirus exposure and HLA in healthy donors. A multiplex PCR was run with 60 Vbeta primers and 13 Jbeta primers. Sequencing was performed with immunoSEQ multiplex PCR; in TCRdb, only in-frame clones are kept and a portion is missing. The sample comprises around 100,000 clones, approximately 78% of which are singletons, and around 4.3% rests with the top ten. Specimen: PBMCs. Receptor source: a woman aged 40 to 50 in good health and CMV-seropositive.

CDR3 sequence: CASSQTRTGELFF. The DNA for the CDR3 is TGTGCCAGCAGCCAGACAAGGACCGGGGAGCTGTTTTTT. This rearrangement joins TRBV7-8 to TRBJ2-2; D is unresolved. Germline loops: CDR1 SGHVS, CDR2 FQNEAQ. The CDR3 runs to 13 residues. Trimming removed 5 bases at V and 5 bases at J, with 9 bases between. The full variable domain, with the rest looked up from reference TRBV7-8 and TRBJ2-2, is GAGVSQSPRYKVAKRGQDVALRCDPISGHVSLFWYQQALGQGPEFLTYFQNEAQLDKSGLPSDRFFAERPEGSVSTLKIQRTQQEDSAVYLCASSQTRTGELFFGEGSRLTVL.

The chain is built from TRBV18 and TRBJ2-7; possibly TRBD1 for D (5 bases). CDR3 length: 14 amino acids. From germline, CDR1 is KGHSH and CDR2 LQKENI. Trimming pared 0 bases from V and 1 base from J, leaving 7 bases between. This chain's CDR3 is CASSPPPGSYEQYF. Here the CDR3 DNA reads TGTGCCAGCTCACCACCGCCAGGGTCCTACGAGCAGTACTTC.

The rearrangement joins TRBV12-1 to TRBJ2-7; the table's D call of TRBD2 was not tested on the DNA. TRBV12-1 is reported as a pseudogene. This CDR3 contains 15 residues. The CDR3 bases are TGTGCCAGCAGCCCAAAGAGGTGGCCTAGCTACGAGCAGTACTTC. This gives the protein CASSPKRWPSYEQYF.

The sample holds one count of this clone. V is TRBV29-1 and J is TRBJ1-3; possibly TRBD1 for D (5 bases). CDR1 SQVTM and CDR2 ANQGSEA come from the germline V gene. This CDR3 has 17 residues. Between the trimmed V and J ends, which lost 0 bases and 7 bases, there was a span of 22 bases. The DNA for the CDR3 is TGCAGCGTTGAAGACGCCTCTGGGGGGATCTTACGGAACACCATATATTTT. Amino acids: CSVEDASGGILRNTIYF.

The chain recombines TRBV18 with TRBJ2-3, with a tentative D call TRBD1 (5 bases). CDR3 size: 13 residues. CDR1 and CDR2 from the germline V gene are KGHSH and LQKENI. Between the trimmed V and J ends, which lost 3 bases and 6 bases, there was a span of 10 bases. The CDR3 spells CASSPDTVDTQYF. The CDR3 coding sequence is TGTGCCAGCTCACCGGACACAGTGGATACGCAGTATTTT.

This chain uses TRBV4-3 with TRBJ2-3; 9 bases line up with TRBD2. After removal of 6 bases from V and 1 base from J, the junction contained 5 bases not matched to a gene. Germline V gives CDR1 LGHNA, CDR2 YSLEER. This CDR3 has 15 amino acids. CDR3 loop: CASSLIAGGTDTQYF. As DNA, the CDR3 is TGCGCCAGCAGTCTGATAGCGGGAGGCACAGATACGCAGTATTTT.

The chain joins TRBV2 to TRBJ2-7, with 8 bases lining up with TRBD2. The germline CDR1 and CDR2 sequences are SNHLY and FYNNEI. Losses at the gene ends were 1 base for V and 12 bases for J; bases not matched to a gene: 11. This CDR3 contains 14 residues. Here the CDR3 DNA reads TGTGCCAGCAGTGAAGGGAAGTGGAGCGGGAGTGCGTACTTC. It is translated as CASSEGKWSGSAYF.

Written as DNA, the CDR3 is TGTGCCATCAGTGGGGTCGGGGGGGATACCAATGAGCAGTTCTTC. Translating gives CAISGVGGDTNEQFF. The chain recombines TRBV10-3 with TRBJ2-1, with TRBD2 matching over 8 bases. The J segment lost 6 bases and the V segment lost 4 bases, leaving 8 bases of the junction unmatched. CDR1 and CDR2 from the germline V gene are ENHRY and SYGVKD. The CDR3 is made up of 15 amino acids.

The rearrangement uses TRBV2 and TRBJ2-1, with D possibly TRBD2 on 6 matching bases. Looked up from germline, CDR1 is SNHLY and CDR2 is FYNNEI. Trimming pared 4 bases from V and 2 bases from J, leaving 9 bases between. This CDR3 region has 14 residues. CDR3 sequence (DNA): TGTGCCAGCAGTGGACTAGACGCCTACAATGAGCAGTTCTTC. The encoded protein is CASSGLDAYNEQFF.

This clone was seen a handful of times. CDR3 nucleotide sequence: TGTGCCAGCAGCGTAGCCGCCACTAGCGGAGTCAGTTTCCAAGAGACCCAGTACTTC. Its translation is CASSVAATSGVSFQETQYF. V is TRBV9 and J is TRBJ2-5, with TRBD2 matching over 8 bases. This CDR3 has 19 residues. V lost 0 bases and J lost 1; bases outside the gene matches: 14. Looked up from germline, CDR1 is SGDLS and CDR2 is YYNGEE.

The chain combines TRBV5-1 with TRBJ2-1, with 7 bases identical to TRBD2. Losses at the gene ends were 3 bases for V and 3 bases for J; bases not matched to a gene: 18. CDR3 length: 19 amino acids. Per germline, CDR1 SGHRS and CDR2 YFSETQ. The chain's CDR3 is CASSSAPAGRGGIYNEQFF. The CDR3 DNA sequence: TGCGCCAGCAGCTCCGCCCCCGCGGGACGCGGGGGAATCTACAATGAGCAGTTCTTC.

V gene TRBV5-1 combines with J gene TRBJ2-1; D is perhaps TRBD2 (5 bases). This CDR3 region has 16 residues. The germline V gene encodes CDR1 SGHRS and CDR2 YFSETQ. V gave up 4 bases and J gave up 0 bases, with 14 bases separating them. CDR3 loop: CASSVPDLPSYNEQFF. The CDR3 bases are TGCGCCAGCAGCGTACCGGACTTGCCCTCCTACAATGAGCAGTTCTTC.

This clone is a singleton in its sample. V is TRBV7-2 and J is TRBJ2-3; possible D gene TRBD2, 6 bases. Germline values: CDR1 SGHTA, CDR2 FQGNSA. Trimming cost V 6 bases and J 0 bases, with 16 bases left between them. The CDR3 consists of 16 residues. The CDR3 loop reads CASSFRLSGSTDTQYF. In DNA form, the CDR3 reads TGTGCCAGCAGTTTCAGACTAAGCGGGAGCACAGATACGCAGTATTTT.

The chain is built from TRBV28 and TRBJ2-4; TRBD2 matches 8 bases. The CDR3 extends over 17 amino acids. The V and J ends lost 4 bases and 0 bases, in that order; junction bases with no gene match: 8. CDR1 and CDR2 (germline): MDHEN, SYDVKM. CDR3 sequence reads: CASSSNSGMRAKNIQYF. The DNA of the CDR3 is TGTGCCAGCAGTTCGAATAGCGGGATGAGAGCCAAAAACATTCAGTACTTC.

The rearrangement uses TRBV6-1 and TRBJ2-3; no definite D call. Trimming took 1 base from V and 3 from J, leaving 8 bases between them. The CDR3 covers 14 residues. The V gene's germline CDR1 is MNHNS and CDR2 SASEGT. The CDR3 DNA is TGTGCCAGCAGTGAAGTAAGGCGGACAGATACGCAGTATTTT. Protein sequence: CASSEVRRTDTQYF.

This clone came up a few times. This chain links TRBV5-4 with TRBJ1-4; D might be TRBD1 (5 bases). Trimming pared 2 bases from V and 5 bases from J, leaving 10 bases between. The CDR3 has 14 amino acids. Per germline, CDR1 SGHNT and CDR2 YYREEE (reference sequence). DNA of the CDR3: TGTGCCAGCAGCTTAGGACATACCAATGAAAAACTGTTTTTT. Amino acid sequence: CASSLGHTNEKLFF.

V is TRBV15 and J is TRBJ2-1, with TRBD1 identical over 9 bases. This CDR3 is 14 amino acids long. Germline loops: CDR1 LNHNV, CDR2 YYDKDF (reference sequence). J gave up 3 bases and V 5 bases, and 2 bases lay outside the gene matches. In DNA, the CDR3 is TGTGCCACCAGCCGGGACAGGGACTACAATGAGCAGTTCTTC. This sequence encodes CATSRDRDYNEQFF. The whole variable domain, filled in from reference TRBV15 and TRBJ2-1, reads DAMVIQNPRYQVTQFGKPVTLSCSQTLNHNVMYWYQQKSSQAPKLLFHYYDKDFNNEADTPDNFQSRRPNTSFCFLDIRSPGLGDTAMYLCATSRDRDYNEQFFGPGTRLTVL.

The chain is built from TRBV5-5 and TRBJ2-3, with TRBD2 identical over 7 bases. Germline values: CDR1 SGHKS, CDR2 YYEKEE (reference sequence). There are 16 residues in the CDR3. V was clipped by 1 base and J by 6 bases; unmatched bases: 11. The CDR3: CASSLSGREHADTQYF. CDR3 DNA: TGTGCCAGCAGCTTGTCTGGGCGGGAGCATGCGGATACGCAGTATTTT.

This chain links TRBV2 with TRBJ2-1, with 12 bases matching TRBD2. V was clipped by 3 bases and J by 5 bases; unmatched bases: 5. The CDR3 has 16 residues. The V gene's germline CDR1 is SNHLY and CDR2 FYNNEI. The CDR3 region has the DNA TGTGCCAGCAGTGAGACACTAGCGGGGGGAGACAATGAGCAGTTCTTC. Protein product: CASSETLAGGDNEQFF.

This clone has more than one count but fewer than ten. The gene calls are TRBV19 and TRBJ1-4; no definite D call. CDR1 is LNHDA, CDR2 SQIVND, per germline (reference sequence). The V gene lost 4 bases and the J gene lost 5 bases, with 17 bases spanning the gap. The CDR3 loop spans 16 amino acids. The CDR3 reads CASSTYPVRRNEKLFF. CDR3 sequence (DNA): TGTGCCAGTAGTACATATCCCGTACGGAGGAATGAAAAACTGTTTTTT. Filled out from reference TRBV19 and TRBJ1-4, the complete variable domain reads DGGITQSPKYLFRKEGQNVTLSCEQNLNHDAMYWYRQDPGQGLRLIYYSQIVNDFQKGDIAEGYSVSREKKESFPLTVTSAQKNPTAFYLCASSTYPVRRNEKLFFGSGTQLSVL.

This chain connects TRBV11-2 to TRBJ2-1, with D possibly being TRBD2 (5 bases). Per the germline V gene, CDR1 is SGHAT and CDR2 is FQNNGV. CDR3 size: 16 residues. V lost 4 bases and J 0 bases, leaving 13 bases between the germline ends. CDR3 sequence: CASSSRLASSYNEQFF. DNA of the CDR3: TGTGCCAGCAGCTCGCGTTTAGCGAGCTCCTACAATGAGCAGTTCTTC. The complete variable domain, with remaining parts taken from reference TRBV11-2 and TRBJ2-1, reads EAGVAQSPRYKIIEKRQSVAFWCNPISGHATLYWYQQILGQGPKLLIQFQNNGVVDDSQLPKDRFSAERLKGVDSTLKIQPAKLEDSAVYLCASSSRLASSYNEQFFGPGTRLTVL.